These T cell receptor beta chains were read from a single sample in a study of OX40 agonist ivuxolimab in advanced cancers. Assay used: immunoSEQ multiplex PCR; TCRdb lists only in-frame clones, some missing. The repertoire holds about 110,000 clones, with less than 95% as singletons. The sequencing here drew on CD4+ or CD8+ T cells sorted from blood, taken in a trial of the OX40 agonist ivuxolimab. Receptors were obtained from an adult with an advanced solid tumor such as melanoma, head and neck, liver or kidney cancer. CDR3s leave out the opening cysteine and the closing phenylalanine or tryptophan.

J gene: TRBJ1-3
V gene: TRBV5-1
CDR3 length: 13
CDR3 protein: ASSLKGDSGNTIY

J gene: TRBJ2-1
V gene: TRBV15
CDR3 length: 14
CDR3 protein: ATSGELAGGSNEQF

J gene: TRBJ1-5
V gene: TRBV28
CDR3 length: 10
CDR3 protein: ASSFDRQPQH

J gene: TRBJ2-3
V gene: TRBV18
CDR3 length: 14
CDR3 protein: ASSPSTSGGTDTQY

J gene: TRBJ2-7
V gene: TRBV5-4
CDR3 length: 12
CDR3 protein: ASSRGTRAHEQY

J gene: TRBJ2-7
V gene: TRBV28
CDR3 length: 12
CDR3 protein: ASSIQTGPNKQY

J gene: TRBJ2-1
V gene: TRBV27
CDR3 length: 15
CDR3 protein: ASSWLAGDIVGSEQF

J gene: TRBJ1-2
V gene: TRBV7-8
CDR3 length: 10
CDR3 protein: ASSPDGYGYT

J gene: TRBJ2-5
V gene: TRBV4-1
CDR3 length: 14
CDR3 protein: ASSQGVSKGQETQY

J gene: TRBJ2-7
V gene: TRBV28
CDR3 length: 12
CDR3 protein: ASSLVGGLREQY

J gene: TRBJ2-1
V gene: TRBV18
CDR3 length: 12
CDR3 protein: ASSPKRQGHEQF

J gene: TRBJ2-7
V gene: TRBV10-3
CDR3 length: 13
CDR3 protein: AISESYGGSYEQY

J gene: TRBJ2-5
V gene: TRBV18
CDR3 length: 16
CDR3 protein: ASSPGTSGRATQETQY

J gene: TRBJ2-7
V gene: TRBV28
CDR3 length: 9
CDR3 protein: ASSFRSEQY

J gene: TRBJ2-7
V gene: TRBV6-5
CDR3 length: 12
CDR3 protein: ASGHRDRSYEQY